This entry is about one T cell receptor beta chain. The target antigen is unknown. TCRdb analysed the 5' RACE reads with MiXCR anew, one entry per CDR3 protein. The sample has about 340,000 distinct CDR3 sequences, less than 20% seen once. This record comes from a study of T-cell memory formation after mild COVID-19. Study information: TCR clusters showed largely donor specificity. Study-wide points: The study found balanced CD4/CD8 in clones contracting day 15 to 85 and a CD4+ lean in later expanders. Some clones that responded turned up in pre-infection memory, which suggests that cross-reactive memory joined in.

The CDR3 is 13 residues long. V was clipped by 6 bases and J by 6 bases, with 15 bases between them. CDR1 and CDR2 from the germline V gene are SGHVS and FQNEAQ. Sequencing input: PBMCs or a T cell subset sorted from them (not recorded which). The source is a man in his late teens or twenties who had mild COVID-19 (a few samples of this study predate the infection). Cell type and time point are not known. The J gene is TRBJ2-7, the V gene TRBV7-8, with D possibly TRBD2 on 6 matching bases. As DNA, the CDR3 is TGTGCCAGCAGATCCCTCTACGGGGGCGAGCAGTACGTC. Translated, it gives CASRSLYGGEQYV.